The 14 T cell receptor beta chains presented below share a single source sample, sequenced in a study of T cells in women clearing cervical HPV infection. Measured with immunoSEQ multiplex PCR; TCRdb has only the in-frame clones, and not every one. This table holds under 35,000 clones. Sequenced: blood buffy coat. The receptors were gathered from a woman aged 18-70 years with a cervical HPV16 infection that either progressed to CIN3+ or cleared (not recorded which).

Comment on this clone: The observed sequence ends 3 residues before the CDR3 terminus, with the missing tail filled in from the germline J gene. The rearrangement uses TRBV7-8 and TRBJ2-7; the match to TRBD2 covers 9 bases. There are 16 residues in the CDR3. CDR1 is SGHVS, CDR2 FQNEAQ, per germline. The V segment lost 5 bases and the J segment 5 bases; nucleotides outside the gene matches: 13. The covered CDR3 bases are TGTGCCAGCAGCCCAGTCCGGTTAGCGGGGGTTGACGAG. Amino acid sequence: CASSPVRLAGVDE. The whole CDR3 sequence reads CASSPVRLAGVDEQYF.

Regarding this clone: Sequencing ends 3 residues short of the CDR3 end; the germline J gene provides the rest. The gene calls are TRBV20-1 and TRBJ2-7; TRBD1 agrees at 9 bases. The CDR3 spans 14 residues. V trimming: 6 bases; J trimming: 4 bases; junction bases outside the gene matches: 10. CDR1 and CDR2 (germline): DFQATT, SNEGSKA (reference sequence). The covered CDR3 bases are TGCAGTGCGATCCGACAGGGGGGCGGGTACGAG. Translated: CSAIRQGGGYE. The full CDR3 protein is CSAIRQGGGYEQYF.

Points on this clone: The CDR3 end lies 3 residues beyond the end of the read and is filled in from the germline J gene. The rearrangement uses TRBV28 and TRBJ2-7; TRBD1 matches 7 bases. Germline values: CDR1 MDHEN, CDR2 SYDVKM. CDR3 length: 16 amino acids. V trimming: 3 bases; J trimming: 4 bases; junction bases outside the gene matches: 12. The DNA read from the CDR3 is TGTGCCAGCAGTTTGCCACCGGGACAGAGTCAATACGAG. Protein product: CASSLPPGQSQYE. The full-length CDR3 reads as CASSLPPGQSQYEQYF.

About this clone itself: The sequenced fragment ends 3 residues before the CDR3 boundary, so the rest is inferred from the germline J gene. V gene TRBV20-1 combines with J gene TRBJ2-7, with D maybe TRBD1 (6 bases). V was trimmed by 1 base and J by 2 bases, leaving 18 bases between them. The CDR3 runs to 16 residues. Per the germline V gene, CDR1 is DFQATT and CDR2 is SNEGSKA (reference sequence). The CDR3 DNA, read in part, is TGCAGTGCTAGAGGTAAACAGGGTAGGCAAACCTACGAG. As protein: CSARGKQGRQTYE. In full, the CDR3 is CSARGKQGRQTYEQYF.

In regard to this clone: The missing CDR3 end, 3 residues past where the read stops, is filled in from the germline J gene. V usage is TRBV27 and J usage is TRBJ1-6; D is possibly TRBD1 (5 bases). Deletions cut 4 bases from V and 7 bases from J, with 11 bases between. The V gene's germline CDR1 is MNHEY and CDR2 SMNVEV (reference sequence). There are 14 residues in the CDR3. The CDR3 is CASSSPGLNSPLHF. The covered CDR3 bases are TGTGCCAGCAGTTCCCCAGGGTTAAATTCACCC.

A note on this clone: The CDR3 end falls 3 residues outside the read, so it is completed with the germline J gene. The V gene is TRBV19, the J gene TRBJ2-2; 7 nucleotides line up with TRBD1. CDR3 length equals 16 residues. Per the germline V gene, CDR1 is LNHDA and CDR2 is SQIVND (reference sequence). CDR3: CASSWDRIATNEKLFF. The CDR3 DNA, read in part, is TGTGCCAGTAGTTGGGACAGAATTGCAACTAATGAAAAG.

With regard to this clone: With the read ending 3 residues before the CDR3 end, the germline J gene is used to fill in that end. This chain links TRBV7-9 with TRBJ1-1, with TRBD1 identical over 8 bases. Germline assignment: CDR1 SEHNR and CDR2 FQNEAQ (reference sequence). The CDR3 has 13 amino acids. The trim removed 10 bases at V and 5 bases at J, leaving 9 bases unmatched. CDR3 DNA, as far as it was read: TGTGCCACGATTGGACAGGGTATGACTGAA. Its translation: CATIGQGMTE. The full-length CDR3 reads as CATIGQGMTEAFF.

Concerning this clone: Read coverage stops 3 residues before the CDR3 terminus; the germline J gene supplies the remainder. This rearrangement joins TRBV5-1 to TRBJ2-1, with 8 bases aligning to TRBD2. Germline V CDR1 and CDR2: SGHRS, YFSETQ. Losses at the gene ends were 5 bases for V and 0 bases for J; bases not matched to a gene: 4. The CDR3 loop spans 15 amino acids. The covered CDR3 bases are TGCGCCAGCAGTGCCGGGACTAGCTCCTACAATGAG. It codes for CASSAGTSSYNE. The entire CDR3 is CASSAGTSSYNEQFF.

Of note for this clone: The DNA ends 3 residues before the CDR3 does, and the rest of the CDR3 is filled in from the germline J gene. The chain has TRBV20-1 and TRBJ2-1; TRBD1 matches at 8 bases. V lost 6 bases, J lost 7 bases, and 11 bases stayed unmatched. The CDR3 is made up of 14 amino acids. Per germline, CDR1 DFQATT and CDR2 SNEGSKA (reference sequence). Partial CDR3 DNA: TGCAGTGCCCCCGGGACAGGCGTCTTTAATGAG. Translating gives CSAPGTGVFNE. The full CDR3 is CSAPGTGVFNEQFF.

Comment on this clone: From the germline J gene comes the end of the CDR3, since the read stops 3 residues before it. The chain has TRBV20-1 and TRBJ2-5, with 12 bases aligning to TRBD2. With 1 base clipped from V and 1 base from J, the junction kept 4 bases outside the gene matches. CDR3 length: 16 amino acids. CDR1 DFQATT and CDR2 SNEGSKA come from the germline V gene (reference sequence). Partial CDR3 DNA: TGCAGTGCTAGAGCGTTGACTAGCGGGAGCCAAGAGACC. As protein: CSARALTSGSQET. The full CDR3 sequence reads CSARALTSGSQETQYF.

A note on this clone: The read is 3 residues too short to cover the CDR3 end, so that end is filled in from the germline J gene. The rearrangement links TRBV7-3 to TRBJ2-1, with TRBD1 as a possible D gene (5 bases). V lost 2 bases to trimming and J lost 8 bases, with 13 bases between them. Germline V gene sequence: CDR1 SGHTA, CDR2 FQGTGA. The CDR3 is 14 residues long. The chain's CDR3 is CASSLAGEGDEQFF. The sequenced part of the CDR3 DNA is TGTGCCAGCAGCTTAGCTGGGGAAGGGGATGAG.

Points on this clone: Coverage ceases 3 residues before the CDR3 finishes, and the germline J gene fills in the end. This sequence joins TRBV18 and TRBJ1-6; tentatively, D is TRBD1 (5 bases). V gave up 5 bases and J gave up 10 bases, with 12 bases separating them. This CDR3 has 13 residues. CDR1 and CDR2 from the germline V gene are KGHSH and LQKENI. CDR3 residues: CASSTGVNSPLHF. The CDR3 DNA, read in part, is TGTGCCAGCTCAACGGGGGTCAACTCACCC.

To note about this clone: The sequenced fragment ends 3 residues before the CDR3 boundary, so the rest is inferred from the germline J gene. The rearrangement links TRBV19 to TRBJ1-2; 8 positions agree with TRBD1. This CDR3 spans 14 amino acids. Germline values: CDR1 LNHDA, CDR2 SQIVND (reference sequence). The DNA read from the CDR3 is TGTGCCAGTAGTACCGGGACAGGTCCCTACGAC. This gives the protein CASSTGTGPYD. Given in full, the CDR3 is CASSTGTGPYDYTF.

On this clone itself: Sequencing ends 3 residues short of the CDR3 end; the germline J gene provides the rest. The chain employs TRBV19 and TRBJ2-7; the D is unclear. The V end was cut by 3 bases, the J end by 5 bases, with 5 bases between. Germline V lookup: CDR1 LNHDA, CDR2 SQIVND (reference sequence). CDR3 length equals 11 residues. The part of the CDR3 DNA that was read is TGTGCCAGTAGTATCAGAAACGAG. Its translation is CASSIRNE. The CDR3 in full is CASSIRNEQYF.